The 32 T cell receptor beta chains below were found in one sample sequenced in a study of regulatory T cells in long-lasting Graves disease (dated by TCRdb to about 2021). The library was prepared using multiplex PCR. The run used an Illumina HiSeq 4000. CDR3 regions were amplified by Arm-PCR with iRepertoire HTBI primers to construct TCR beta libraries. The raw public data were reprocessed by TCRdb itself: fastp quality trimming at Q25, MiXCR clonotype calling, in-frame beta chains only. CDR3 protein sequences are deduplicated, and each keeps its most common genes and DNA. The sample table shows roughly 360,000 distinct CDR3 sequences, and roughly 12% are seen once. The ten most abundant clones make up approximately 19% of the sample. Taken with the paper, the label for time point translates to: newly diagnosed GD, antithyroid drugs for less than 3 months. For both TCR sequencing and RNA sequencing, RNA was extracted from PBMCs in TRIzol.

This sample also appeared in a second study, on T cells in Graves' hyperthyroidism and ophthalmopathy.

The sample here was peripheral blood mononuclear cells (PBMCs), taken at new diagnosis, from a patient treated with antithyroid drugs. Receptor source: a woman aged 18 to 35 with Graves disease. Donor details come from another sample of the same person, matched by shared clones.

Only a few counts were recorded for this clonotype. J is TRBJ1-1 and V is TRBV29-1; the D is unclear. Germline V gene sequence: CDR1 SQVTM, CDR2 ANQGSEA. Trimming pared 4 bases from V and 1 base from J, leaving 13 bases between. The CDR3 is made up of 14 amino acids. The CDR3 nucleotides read TGCAGCGTTGCTGGGAAACATGGGAACACTGAAGCTTTCTTT. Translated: CSVAGKHGNTEAFF.

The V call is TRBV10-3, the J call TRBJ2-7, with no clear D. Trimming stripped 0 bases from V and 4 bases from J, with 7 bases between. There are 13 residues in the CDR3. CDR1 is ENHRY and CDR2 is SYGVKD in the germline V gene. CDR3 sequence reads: CAISESYSYEQYV. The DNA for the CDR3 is TGTGCCATCAGTGAGTCTTATAGTTACGAGCAGTACGTC.

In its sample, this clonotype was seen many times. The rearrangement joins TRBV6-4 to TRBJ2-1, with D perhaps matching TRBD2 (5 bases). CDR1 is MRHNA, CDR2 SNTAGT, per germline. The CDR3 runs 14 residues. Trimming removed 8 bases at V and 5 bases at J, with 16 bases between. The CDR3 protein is CASSDPGINNEQFF. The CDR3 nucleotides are TGTGCCAGCTCCGACCCGGGGATTAACAATGAGCAGTTCTTC.

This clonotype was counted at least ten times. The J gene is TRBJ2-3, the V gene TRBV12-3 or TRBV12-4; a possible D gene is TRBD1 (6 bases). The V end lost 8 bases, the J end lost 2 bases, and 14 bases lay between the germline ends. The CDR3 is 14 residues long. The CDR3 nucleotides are TGTGCCAGCTCCTGGAAGGGGGTCACAGATACGCAGTATTTT. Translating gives CASSWKGVTDTQYF.

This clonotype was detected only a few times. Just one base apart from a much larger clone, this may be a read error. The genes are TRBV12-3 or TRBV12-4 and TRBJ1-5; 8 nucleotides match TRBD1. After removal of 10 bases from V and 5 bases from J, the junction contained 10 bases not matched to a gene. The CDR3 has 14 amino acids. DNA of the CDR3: TGTGCCACTCACGCACAGGGGGGAGATCAGCCCCAGCATTTT. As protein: CATHAQGGDQPQHF.

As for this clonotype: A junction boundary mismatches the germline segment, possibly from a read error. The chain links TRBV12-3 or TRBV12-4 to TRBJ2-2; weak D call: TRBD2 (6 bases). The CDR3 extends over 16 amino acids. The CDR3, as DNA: TGTGCCAGCAGTTTATGGAGTGGGGTGGGCACCGGGGGGCTGTTTTTT. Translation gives CASSLWSGVGTGGLFF.

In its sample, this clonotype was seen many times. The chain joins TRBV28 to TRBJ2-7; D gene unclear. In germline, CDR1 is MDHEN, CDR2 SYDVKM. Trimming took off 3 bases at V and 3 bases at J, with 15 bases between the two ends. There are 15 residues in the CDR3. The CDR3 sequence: CASSLFGLDYYEQYF. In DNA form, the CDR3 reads TGTGCCAGCAGTTTGTTTGGTCTGGATTACTACGAGCAGTACTTC.

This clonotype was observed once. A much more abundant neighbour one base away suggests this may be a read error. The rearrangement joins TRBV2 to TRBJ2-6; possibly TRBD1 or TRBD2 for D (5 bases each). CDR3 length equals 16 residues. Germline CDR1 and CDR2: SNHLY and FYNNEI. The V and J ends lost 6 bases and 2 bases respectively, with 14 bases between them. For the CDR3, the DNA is TGTGCCAGCAGCCGAAATCAGGGAGCTGGGGCCAACGTCCTGACTTTC. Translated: CASSRNQGAGANVLTF.

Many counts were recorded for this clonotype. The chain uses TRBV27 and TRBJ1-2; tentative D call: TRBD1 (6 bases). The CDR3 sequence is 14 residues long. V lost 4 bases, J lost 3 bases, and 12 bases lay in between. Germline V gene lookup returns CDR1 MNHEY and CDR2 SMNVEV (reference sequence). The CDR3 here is CASSSQGLHYGYTF. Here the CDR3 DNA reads TGTGCCAGCAGTTCACAGGGCCTTCACTATGGCTACACCTTC.

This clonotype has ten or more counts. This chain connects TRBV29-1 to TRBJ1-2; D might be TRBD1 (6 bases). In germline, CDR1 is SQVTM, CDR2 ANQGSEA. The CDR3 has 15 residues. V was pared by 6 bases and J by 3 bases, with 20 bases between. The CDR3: CSVELAQGTYYGYTF. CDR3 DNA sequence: TGCAGCGTAGAACTCGCACAGGGAACTTACTATGGCTACACCTTC.

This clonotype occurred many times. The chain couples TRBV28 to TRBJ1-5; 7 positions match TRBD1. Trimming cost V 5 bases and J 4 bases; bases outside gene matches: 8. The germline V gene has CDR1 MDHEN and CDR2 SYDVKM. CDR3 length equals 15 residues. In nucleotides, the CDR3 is TGTGCCAGCAGTACGCAGACAGGGTGGAATCAGCCCCAGCATTTT. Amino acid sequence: CASSTQTGWNQPQHF.

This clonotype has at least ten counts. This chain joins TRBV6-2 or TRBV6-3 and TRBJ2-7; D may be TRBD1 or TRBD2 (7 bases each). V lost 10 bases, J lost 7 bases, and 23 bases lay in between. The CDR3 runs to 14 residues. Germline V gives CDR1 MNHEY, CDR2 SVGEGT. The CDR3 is CATNSREDRTEQYF. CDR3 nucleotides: TGTGCCACCAACTCCCGGGAGGACAGGACGGAGCAGTACTTC.

The chain's CDR3 is CASRSRLAGATDTQYF. The DNA of the CDR3 is TGTGCCAGCAGATCCCGACTAGCGGGGGCCACAGATACGCAGTATTTT. This rearrangement joins TRBV7-8 to TRBJ2-3, with 12 bases fitting TRBD2. The CDR3 spans 16 residues. V shed 6 bases and J 2 bases; nucleotides not matched to a gene: 6. Germline values: CDR1 SGHVS, CDR2 FQNEAQ. The whole variable domain, filled in from reference TRBV7-8 and TRBJ2-3, reads GAGVSQSPRYKVAKRGQDVALRCDPISGHVSLFWYQQALGQGPEFLTYFQNEAQLDKSGLPSDRFFAERPEGSVSTLKIQRTQQEDSAVYLCASRSRLAGATDTQYFGPGTRLTVL.

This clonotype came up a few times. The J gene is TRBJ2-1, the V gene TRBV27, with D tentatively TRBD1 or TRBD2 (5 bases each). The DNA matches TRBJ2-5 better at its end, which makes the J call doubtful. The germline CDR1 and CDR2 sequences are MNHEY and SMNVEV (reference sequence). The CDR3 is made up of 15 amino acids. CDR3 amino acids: CASSPPGQWTRTQYF. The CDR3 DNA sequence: TGTGCCAGCAGTCCCCCGGGGCAGTGGACTCGGACCCAGTACTTC.

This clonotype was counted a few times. The CDR3 bases are TGTGCCACCAGTGATTCCCGAGCGGGAGGGCGCACAGATACGCAGTATTTT. It is translated as CATSDSRAGGRTDTQYF. The chain employs TRBV24-1 and TRBJ2-3; TRBD2 aligns across 10 bases. After removal of 2 bases from V and 1 base from J, the junction contained 5 bases not matched to a gene. Per germline, CDR1 KGHDR and CDR2 SFDVKD. The CDR3 loop spans 17 amino acids.

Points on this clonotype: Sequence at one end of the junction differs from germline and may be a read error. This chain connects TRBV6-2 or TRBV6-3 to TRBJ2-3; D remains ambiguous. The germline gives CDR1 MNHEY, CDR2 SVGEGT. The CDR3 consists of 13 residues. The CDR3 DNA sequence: TGTGCCAGCAGTTACCTGCAGCGTGATATGCAGTATTTT. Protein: CASSYLQRDMQYF.

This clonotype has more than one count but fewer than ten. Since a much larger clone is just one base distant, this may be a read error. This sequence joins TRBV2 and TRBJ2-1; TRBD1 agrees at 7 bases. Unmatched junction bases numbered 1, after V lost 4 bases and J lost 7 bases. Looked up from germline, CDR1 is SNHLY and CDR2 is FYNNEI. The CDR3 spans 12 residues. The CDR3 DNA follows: TGTGCCAGCAGTGGGACAGGAAATGAGCAGTTCTTC. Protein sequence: CASSGTGNEQFF.

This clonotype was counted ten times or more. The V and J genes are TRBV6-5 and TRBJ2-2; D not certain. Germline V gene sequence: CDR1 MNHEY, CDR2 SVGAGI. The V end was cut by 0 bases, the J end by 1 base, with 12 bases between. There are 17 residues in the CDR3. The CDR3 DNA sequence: TGTGCCAGCAGTTACTCCCCCCGAGAGCTGAACACCGGGGAGCTGTTTTTT. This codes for CASSYSPRELNTGELFF.

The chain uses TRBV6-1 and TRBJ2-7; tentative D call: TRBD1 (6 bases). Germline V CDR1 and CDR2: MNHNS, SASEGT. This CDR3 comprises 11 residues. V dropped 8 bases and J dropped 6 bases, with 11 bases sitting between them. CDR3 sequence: CASGEQGEQYV. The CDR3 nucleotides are TGTGCCAGCGGGGAACAGGGCGAGCAGTACGTC.

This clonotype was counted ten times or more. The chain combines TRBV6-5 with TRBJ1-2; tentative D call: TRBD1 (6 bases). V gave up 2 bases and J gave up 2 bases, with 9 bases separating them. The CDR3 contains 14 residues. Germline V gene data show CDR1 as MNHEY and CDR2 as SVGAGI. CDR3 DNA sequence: TGTGCCAGCAGTTACCAGGGGACCAACTATGGCTACACCTTC. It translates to CASSYQGTNYGYTF.

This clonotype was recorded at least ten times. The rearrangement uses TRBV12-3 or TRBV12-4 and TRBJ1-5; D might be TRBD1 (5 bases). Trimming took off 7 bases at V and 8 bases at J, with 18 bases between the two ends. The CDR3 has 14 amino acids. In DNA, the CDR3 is TGTGCCAGCACCCCATGGCGGGGGATAGAGCCCCAGCATTTT. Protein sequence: CASTPWRGIEPQHF.

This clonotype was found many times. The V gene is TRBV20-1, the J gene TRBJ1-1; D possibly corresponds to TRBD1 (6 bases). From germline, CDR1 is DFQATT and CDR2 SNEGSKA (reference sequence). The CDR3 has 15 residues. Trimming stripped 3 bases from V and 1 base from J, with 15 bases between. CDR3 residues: CSASAYLGANTEAFF. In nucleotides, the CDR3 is TGCAGTGCTAGTGCTTATCTGGGGGCGAACACTGAAGCTTTCTTT.

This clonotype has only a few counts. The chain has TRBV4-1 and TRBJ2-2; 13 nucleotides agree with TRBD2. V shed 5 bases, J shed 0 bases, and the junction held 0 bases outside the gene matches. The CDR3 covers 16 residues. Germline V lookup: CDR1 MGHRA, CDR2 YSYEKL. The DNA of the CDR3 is TGCGCCAGCAGCGGGACTAGCGGGACGAACACCGGGGAGCTGTTTTTT. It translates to CASSGTSGTNTGELFF.

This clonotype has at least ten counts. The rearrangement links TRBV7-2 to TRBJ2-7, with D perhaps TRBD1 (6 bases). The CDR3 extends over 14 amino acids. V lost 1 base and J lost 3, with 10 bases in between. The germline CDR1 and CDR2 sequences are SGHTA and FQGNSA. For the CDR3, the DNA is TGTGCCAGCAGCTTAGGTCCAGGGGTCTACGAGCAGTACTTC. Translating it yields CASSLGPGVYEQYF.

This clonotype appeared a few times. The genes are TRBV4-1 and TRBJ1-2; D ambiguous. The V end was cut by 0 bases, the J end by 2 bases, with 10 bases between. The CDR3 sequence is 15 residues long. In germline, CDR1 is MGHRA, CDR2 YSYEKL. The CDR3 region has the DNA TGCGCCAGCAGCCAAGAGTTGGGCAGAAACTATGGCTACACCTTC. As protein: CASSQELGRNYGYTF.

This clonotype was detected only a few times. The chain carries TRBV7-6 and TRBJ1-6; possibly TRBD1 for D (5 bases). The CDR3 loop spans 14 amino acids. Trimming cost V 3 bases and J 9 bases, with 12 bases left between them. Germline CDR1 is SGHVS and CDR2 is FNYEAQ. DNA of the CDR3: TGTGCCAGCAGCTTTGAAGGGGACGGTTCACCCCTCCACTTT. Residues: CASSFEGDGSPLHF.

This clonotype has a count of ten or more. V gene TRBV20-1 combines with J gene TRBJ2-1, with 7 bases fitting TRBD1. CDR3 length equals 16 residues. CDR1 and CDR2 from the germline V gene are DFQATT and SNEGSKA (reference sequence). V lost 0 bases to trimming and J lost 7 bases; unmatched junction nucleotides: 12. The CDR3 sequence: CSARDKRQGFWNEQFF. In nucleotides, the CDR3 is TGCAGTGCTAGAGATAAGAGACAGGGATTTTGGAATGAGCAGTTCTTC.

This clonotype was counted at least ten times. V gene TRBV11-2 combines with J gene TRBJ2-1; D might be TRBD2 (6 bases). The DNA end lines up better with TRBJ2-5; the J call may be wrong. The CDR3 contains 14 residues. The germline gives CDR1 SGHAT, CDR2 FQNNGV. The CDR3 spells CASRKDPSGETQYF. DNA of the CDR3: TGTGCCAGCAGAAAAGACCCAAGCGGGGAGACCCAGTACTTC.

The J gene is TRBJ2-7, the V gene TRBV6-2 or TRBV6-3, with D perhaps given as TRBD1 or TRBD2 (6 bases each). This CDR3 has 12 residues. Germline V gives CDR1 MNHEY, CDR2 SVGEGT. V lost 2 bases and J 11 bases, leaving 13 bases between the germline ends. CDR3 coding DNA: TGTGCCAGCAGTTACCCGGAGGGGGAGAAGTACTTC. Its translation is CASSYPEGEKYF.

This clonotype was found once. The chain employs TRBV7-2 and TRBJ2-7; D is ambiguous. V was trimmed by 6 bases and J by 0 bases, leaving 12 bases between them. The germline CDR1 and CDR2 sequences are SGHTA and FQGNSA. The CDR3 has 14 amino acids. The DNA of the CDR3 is TGTGCCAGCAGTCCTTCCCCTGGCTCCTACGAGCAGTACTTC. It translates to CASSPSPGSYEQYF. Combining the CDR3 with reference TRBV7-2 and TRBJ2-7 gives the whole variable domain GAGVSQSPSNKVTEKGKDVELRCDPISGHTALYWYRQSLGQGLEFLIYFQGNSAPDKSGLPSDRFSAERTGGSVSTLTIQRTQQEDSAVYLCASSPSPGSYEQYFGPGTRLTVT.

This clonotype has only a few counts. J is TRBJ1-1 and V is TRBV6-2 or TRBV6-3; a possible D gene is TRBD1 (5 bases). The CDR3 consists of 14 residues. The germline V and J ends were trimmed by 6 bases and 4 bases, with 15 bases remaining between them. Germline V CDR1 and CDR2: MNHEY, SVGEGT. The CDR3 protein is CASRRGGVGTEAFF. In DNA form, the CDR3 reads TGTGCCAGCAGGAGGGGAGGGGTTGGCACTGAAGCTTTCTTT.

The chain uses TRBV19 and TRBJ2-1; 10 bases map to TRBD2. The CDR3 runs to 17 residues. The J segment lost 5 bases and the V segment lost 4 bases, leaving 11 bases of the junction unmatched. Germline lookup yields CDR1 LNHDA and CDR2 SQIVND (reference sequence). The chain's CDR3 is CASSTGTSASNHNEQFF. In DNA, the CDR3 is TGTGCCAGTAGTACCGGGACTAGCGCCTCCAATCACAATGAGCAGTTCTTC.